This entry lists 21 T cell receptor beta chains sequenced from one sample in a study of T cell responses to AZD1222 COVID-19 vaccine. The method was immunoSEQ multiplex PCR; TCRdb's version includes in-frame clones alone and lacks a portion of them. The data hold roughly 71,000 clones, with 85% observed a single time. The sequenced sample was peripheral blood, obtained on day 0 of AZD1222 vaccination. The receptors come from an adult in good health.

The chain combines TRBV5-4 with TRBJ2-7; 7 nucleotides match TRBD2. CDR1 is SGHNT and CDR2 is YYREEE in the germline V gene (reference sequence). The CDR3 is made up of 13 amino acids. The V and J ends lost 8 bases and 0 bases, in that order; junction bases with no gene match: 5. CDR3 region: CASSRDYSYEQYF. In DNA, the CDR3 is TGTGCCAGTTCTCGGGACTACTCCTACGAGCAGTACTTC.

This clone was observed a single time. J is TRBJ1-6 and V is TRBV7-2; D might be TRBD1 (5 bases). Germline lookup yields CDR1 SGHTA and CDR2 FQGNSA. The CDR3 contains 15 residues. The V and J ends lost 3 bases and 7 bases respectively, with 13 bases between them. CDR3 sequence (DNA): TGTGCCAGCAGCTTCGCGTCGACAGAGAATTCACCCCTCCACTTT. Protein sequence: CASSFASTENSPLHF. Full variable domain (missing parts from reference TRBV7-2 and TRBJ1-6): GAGVSQSPSNKVTEKGKDVELRCDPISGHTALYWYRQSLGQGLEFLIYFQGNSAPDKSGLPSDRFSAERTGGSVSTLTIQRTQQEDSAVYLCASSFASTENSPLHFGNGTRLTVT.

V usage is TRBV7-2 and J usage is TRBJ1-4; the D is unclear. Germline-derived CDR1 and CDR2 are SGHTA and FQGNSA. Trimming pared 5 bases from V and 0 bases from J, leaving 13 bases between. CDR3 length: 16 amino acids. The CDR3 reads CASSLGLIATNEKLFF. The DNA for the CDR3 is TGTGCCAGCAGCCTAGGACTCATAGCAACTAATGAAAAACTGTTTTTT.

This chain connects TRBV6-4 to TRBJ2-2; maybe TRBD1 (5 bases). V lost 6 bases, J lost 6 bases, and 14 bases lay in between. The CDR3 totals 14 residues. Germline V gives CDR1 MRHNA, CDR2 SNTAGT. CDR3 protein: CASRHNSRAGELFF. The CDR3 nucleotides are TGTGCCAGCAGGCATAACAGCAGGGCCGGGGAGCTGTTTTTT.

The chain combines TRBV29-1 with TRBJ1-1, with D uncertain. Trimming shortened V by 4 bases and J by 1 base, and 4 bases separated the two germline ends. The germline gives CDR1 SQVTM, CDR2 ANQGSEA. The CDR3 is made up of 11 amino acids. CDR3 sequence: CSVGQNTEAFF. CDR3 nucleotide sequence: TGCAGCGTTGGACAGAACACTGAAGCTTTCTTT.

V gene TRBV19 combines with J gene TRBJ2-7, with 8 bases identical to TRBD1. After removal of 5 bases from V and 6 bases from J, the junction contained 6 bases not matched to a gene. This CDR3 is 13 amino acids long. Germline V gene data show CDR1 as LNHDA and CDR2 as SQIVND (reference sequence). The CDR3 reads CASSPQQGGEQYF. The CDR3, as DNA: TGTGCCAGTAGTCCGCAACAGGGGGGCGAGCAGTACTTC.

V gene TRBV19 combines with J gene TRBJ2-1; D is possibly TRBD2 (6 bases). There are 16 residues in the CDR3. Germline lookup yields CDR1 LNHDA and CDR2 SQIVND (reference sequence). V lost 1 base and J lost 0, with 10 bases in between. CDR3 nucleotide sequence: TGTGCCAGTAGTATAGCCTGGCGGGACTCCTACAATGAGCAGTTCTTC. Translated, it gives CASSIAWRDSYNEQFF.

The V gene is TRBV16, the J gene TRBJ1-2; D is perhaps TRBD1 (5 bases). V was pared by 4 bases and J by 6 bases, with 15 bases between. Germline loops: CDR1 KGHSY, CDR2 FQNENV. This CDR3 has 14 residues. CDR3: CASSLTGGDDGYTF. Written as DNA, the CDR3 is TGTGCCAGCAGCCTCACGGGAGGGGACGATGGCTACACCTTC.

In DNA form, the CDR3 reads TGTGCCAGCTCACCGGACTACCGCACAGATACGCAGTATTTT. Its translation is CASSPDYRTDTQYF. The chain combines TRBV18 with TRBJ2-3; perhaps TRBD2 as D (6 bases). V lost 3 bases to trimming and J lost 1 base, with 8 bases between them. The CDR3 covers 14 residues. Germline assignment: CDR1 KGHSH and CDR2 LQKENI.

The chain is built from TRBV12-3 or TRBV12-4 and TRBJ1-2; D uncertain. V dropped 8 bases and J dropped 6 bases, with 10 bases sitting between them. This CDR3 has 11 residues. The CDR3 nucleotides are TGTGCCAGCGGCCCAAGCGATGGCTACACCTTC. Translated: CASGPSDGYTF.

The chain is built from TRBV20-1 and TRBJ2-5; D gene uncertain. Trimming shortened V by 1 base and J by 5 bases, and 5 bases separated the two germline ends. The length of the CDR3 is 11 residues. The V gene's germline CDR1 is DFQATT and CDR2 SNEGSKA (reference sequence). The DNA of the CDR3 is TGCAGTGCTAGAGGGATGGAGACCCAGTACTTC. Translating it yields CSARGMETQYF.

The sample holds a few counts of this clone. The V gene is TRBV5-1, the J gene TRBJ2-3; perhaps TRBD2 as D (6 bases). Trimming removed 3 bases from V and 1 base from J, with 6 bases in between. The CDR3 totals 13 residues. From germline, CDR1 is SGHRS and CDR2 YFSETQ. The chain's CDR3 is CASSSSGTDTQYF. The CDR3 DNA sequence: TGCGCCAGCAGCTCTAGCGGCACAGATACGCAGTATTTT.

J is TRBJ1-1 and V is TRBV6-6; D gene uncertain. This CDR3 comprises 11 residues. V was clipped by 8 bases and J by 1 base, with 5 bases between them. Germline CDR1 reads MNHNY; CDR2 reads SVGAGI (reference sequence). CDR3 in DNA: TGTGCCAGCTACGAGAACACTGAAGCTTTCTTT. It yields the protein CASYENTEAFF.

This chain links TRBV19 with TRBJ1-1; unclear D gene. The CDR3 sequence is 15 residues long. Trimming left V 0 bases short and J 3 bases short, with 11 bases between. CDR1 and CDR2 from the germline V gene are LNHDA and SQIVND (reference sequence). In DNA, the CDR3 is TGTGCCAGTAGTATAGATTCAGTGCTTTACACTGAAGCTTTCTTT. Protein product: CASSIDSVLYTEAFF.

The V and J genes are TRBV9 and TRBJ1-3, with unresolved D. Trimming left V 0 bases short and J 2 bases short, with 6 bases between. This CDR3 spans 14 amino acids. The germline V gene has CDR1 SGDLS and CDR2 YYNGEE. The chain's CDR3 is CASSVEGTGNTIYF. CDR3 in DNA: TGTGCCAGCAGCGTAGAGGGAACTGGAAACACCATATATTTT.

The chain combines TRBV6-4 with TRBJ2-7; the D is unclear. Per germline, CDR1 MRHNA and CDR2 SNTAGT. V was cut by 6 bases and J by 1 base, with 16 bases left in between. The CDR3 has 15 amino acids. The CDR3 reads CASSGTALGSYEQYF. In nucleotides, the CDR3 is TGTGCCAGCAGCGGAACTGCCCTGGGGTCCTACGAGCAGTACTTC.

The CDR3 nucleotides read TGTGCCAGCAGCGGGGGGGACTGGTACACAGATACGCAGTATTTT. This gives the protein CASSGGDWYTDTQYF. This rearrangement joins TRBV5-4 to TRBJ2-3, with 7 bases aligning to TRBD2. There are 15 residues in the CDR3. V shed 4 bases, J shed 2 bases, and the junction held 7 bases outside the gene matches. Germline assignment: CDR1 SGHNT and CDR2 YYREEE (reference sequence).

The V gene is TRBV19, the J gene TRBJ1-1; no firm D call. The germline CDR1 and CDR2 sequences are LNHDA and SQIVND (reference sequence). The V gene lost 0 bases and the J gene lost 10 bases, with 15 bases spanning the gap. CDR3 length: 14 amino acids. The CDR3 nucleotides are TGTGCCAGTAGTATAGATCATGGCAAGGAATCAGCTTTCTTT. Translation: CASSIDHGKESAFF.

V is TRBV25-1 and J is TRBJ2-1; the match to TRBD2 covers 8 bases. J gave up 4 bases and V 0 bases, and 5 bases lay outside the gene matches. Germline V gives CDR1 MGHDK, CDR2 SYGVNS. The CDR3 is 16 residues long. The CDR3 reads CASSEYILAAYNEQFF. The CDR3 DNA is TGTGCCAGCAGTGAATATATACTAGCGGCATACAATGAGCAGTTCTTC.

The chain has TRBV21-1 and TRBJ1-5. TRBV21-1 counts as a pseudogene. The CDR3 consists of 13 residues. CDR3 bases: TGTGCCAGCACGGTAGGGAGAGTTCAGCCCCAGCATTTT. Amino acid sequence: CASTVGRVQPQHF.

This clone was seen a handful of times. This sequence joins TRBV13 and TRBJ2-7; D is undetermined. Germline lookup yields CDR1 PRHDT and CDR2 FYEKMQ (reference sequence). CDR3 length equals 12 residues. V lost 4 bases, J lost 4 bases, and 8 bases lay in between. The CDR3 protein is CASSSPLYEQYF. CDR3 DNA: TGTGCCAGCAGCTCCCCCCTTTACGAGCAGTACTTC.